These 20 T cell receptor beta chains were all obtained from the same sample, sequenced in a study of blood T cells in healthy people across ages. The authors ran a second PCR of roughly 6 to 12 cycles using a sample-barcoded 5' primer and a J-beta primer mix. Each CDR3 protein is one row after TCRdb ran MiXCR on the 5' RACE reads. This table has approximately 2,000,000 distinct CDR3 sequences, 35% to 50% appearing once. Sequences were obtained from blood. These receptors were taken from a human donor in good health.

This chain connects TRBV20-1 to TRBJ2-3, with TRBD1 as a possible D gene (5 bases). The CDR3 runs to 13 residues. Germline assignment: CDR1 DFQATT and CDR2 SNEGSKA (reference sequence). The CDR3 nucleotides read TGCGATGTTTCGGAGACAGCCACAGATACGCAGTATTTT. As protein: CDVSETATDTQYF.

About this clonotype itself: One end of the junction fails to match germline, which may point to a read error. J is TRBJ2-3 and V is TRBV7-2; D uncertain. CDR1 is SGHTA, CDR2 FQGNSA, per germline. The CDR3 has 12 amino acids. The CDR3 here is CASSLYTDTQDF. For the CDR3, the DNA is TGTGCCAGCAGCTTGTACACAGATACGCAGGATTTT. Full variable domain (remainder filled in from reference TRBV7-2 and TRBJ2-3): GAGVSQSPSNKVTEKGKDVELRCDPISGHTALYWYRQSLGQGLEFLIYFQGNSAPDKSGLPSDRFSAERTGGSVSTLTIQRTQQEDSAVYLCASSLYTDTQDFGPGTRLTVL.

A few counts support this clonotype. The chain uses TRBV5-5 and TRBJ1-2; perhaps TRBD1 as D (5 bases). Germline V gene data show CDR1 as SGHKS and CDR2 as YYEKEE (reference sequence). With 5 bases removed from V and 2 bases from J, the gap between germline ends came to 25 bases. The CDR3 has 18 amino acids. CDR3 protein: CASSLTPSGGESNYGYTF. The CDR3 bases are TGTGCCAGCAGTTTGACCCCCTCCGGAGGGGAATCCAACTATGGCTACACCTTC. Complete variable domain (other parts from reference TRBV5-5 and TRBJ1-2): DAGVTQSPTHLIKTRGQQVTLRCSPISGHKSVSWYQQVLGQGPQFIFQYYEKEERGRGNFPDRFSARQFPNYSSELNVNALLLGDSALYLCASSLTPSGGESNYGYTFGSGTRLTVV.

In this sample, this clonotype turned up many times. The chain carries TRBV20-1 and TRBJ2-3; D perhaps matches TRBD1 (6 bases). The CDR3 covers 17 residues. Germline assignment: CDR1 DFQATT and CDR2 SNEGSKA (reference sequence). The V and J ends lost 6 bases and 1 base respectively, with 23 bases between them. CDR3 loop: CSAIRSLGDTRTDTQYF. In DNA form, the CDR3 reads TGCAGTGCGATCAGGTCCCTCGGGGACACCCGCACAGATACGCAGTATTTT.

The chain recombines TRBV20-1 with TRBJ2-7; either TRBD1 or TRBD2 may fit D (5 bases each). The CDR3 is 13 residues long. Germline CDR1 reads DFQATT; CDR2 reads SNEGSKA (reference sequence). The V and J ends lost 1 base and 5 bases respectively, with 12 bases between them. CDR3 region: CSARGGTEDEQYF. Here the CDR3 DNA reads TGCAGTGCTAGAGGGGGGACCGAGGACGAGCAGTACTTC.

For this clonotype: Given a much more abundant clone one base away, this may be a read error. The conserved closing phenylalanine or tryptophan is absent in this CDR3, likely reflecting a read error. CDR3 bases: TGCAGTGCTATACGGACAGGTACGGAGCAGTACGTC. Encoded protein: CSAIRTGTEQYV. The chain links TRBV20-1 to TRBJ2-4; 7 bases align to TRBD1. V was clipped by 4 bases and J by 13 bases; unmatched bases: 10. The CDR3 sequence is 12 residues long. The germline gives CDR1 DFQATT, CDR2 SNEGSKA (reference sequence).

The chain recombines TRBV4-3 with TRBJ1-2; no firm D call. Germline CDR1 LGHNA, CDR2 YSLEER. This CDR3 has 14 amino acids. V dropped 1 base and J dropped 4 bases, with 10 bases sitting between them. The DNA of the CDR3 is TGCGCCAGCAGCCAAGGAGGCGGAATCTATGGCTACACCTTC. Translating gives CASSQGGGIYGYTF.

This CDR3 reads CSASQAGAYEQYF. The CDR3 DNA sequence: TGCAGTGCTAGTCAGGCAGGGGCCTACGAGCAGTACTTC. This chain uses TRBV20-1 with TRBJ2-7; perhaps TRBD1 as D (6 bases). Per germline, CDR1 DFQATT and CDR2 SNEGSKA (reference sequence). This CDR3 is built from 13 residues. V lost 3 bases and J 2 bases, leaving 11 bases between the germline ends.

The chain combines TRBV15 with TRBJ2-4; D call uncertain. The CDR3 runs to 17 residues. Trimming took 1 base from V and 0 from J, leaving 13 bases between them. Germline V lookup: CDR1 LNHNV, CDR2 YYDKDF (reference sequence). CDR3 nucleotide sequence: TGTGCCACCAGCAGAGTTCTCGATCGTGAAGCCAAAAACATTCAGTACTTC. Protein sequence: CATSRVLDREAKNIQYF.

This clonotype was seen a few times. V and J are TRBV11-2 and TRBJ2-7; D not resolved. This CDR3 is 12 amino acids long. Trimming shortened V by 5 bases and J by 7 bases, and 12 bases separated the two germline ends. In germline, CDR1 is SGHAT, CDR2 FQNNGV. The CDR3 DNA sequence: TGTGCCAGCAGCCCCAACCTCAGGGAGCAGTACTTC. Residues: CASSPNLREQYF.

The chain links TRBV27 to TRBJ2-3, with TRBD1 matching 10 bases. The J segment lost 7 bases and the V segment lost 6 bases, leaving 7 bases of the junction unmatched. Germline-derived CDR1 and CDR2 are MNHEY and SMNVEV (reference sequence). The CDR3 has 14 residues. The CDR3 loop is CASSLGTGVNTQYF. DNA of the CDR3: TGTGCCAGCAGCTTGGGGACAGGGGTAAATACGCAGTATTTT.

V and J are TRBV4-1 and TRBJ2-4; D possibly corresponds to TRBD1 (6 bases). Looked up from germline, CDR1 is MGHRA and CDR2 is YSYEKL. V lost 3 bases to trimming and J lost 6 bases, with 15 bases between them. The CDR3 has 15 residues. CDR3 protein: CASSHPQLDRNIQYF. In nucleotides, the CDR3 is TGCGCCAGCAGCCACCCTCAGTTGGACAGAAACATTCAGTACTTC.

V is TRBV20-1 and J is TRBJ2-5, with 12 bases that match TRBD2. V shed 3 bases, J shed 5 bases, and the junction held 7 bases outside the gene matches. This CDR3 spans 15 amino acids. Germline lookup yields CDR1 DFQATT and CDR2 SNEGSKA (reference sequence). Here the CDR3 reads CSASYTGTSGETQYF. In nucleotides, the CDR3 is TGCAGTGCTAGTTACACCGGGACTAGCGGGGAGACCCAGTACTTC.

Remarks on this clonotype: Sequence at one end of the junction differs from germline and may be a read error. The chain joins TRBV4-2 to TRBJ2-1; 7 bases line up with TRBD2. The better agreement between TRBJ2-7 and the DNA end casts doubt on the J call. Germline lookup yields CDR1 LGHNA and CDR2 YNFKEQ. There are 13 residues in the CDR3. CDR3 bases: TGTACCAGCAGCAATGGACTAGCCTACGAGCAGTACTTC. Protein: CTSSNGLAYEQYF.

This chain joins TRBV7-8 and TRBJ2-5, with TRBD2 matching 7 bases. The end of the DNA aligns better with TRBJ2-7, so the J call may be wrong. Germline V gives CDR1 SGHVS, CDR2 FQNEAQ. CDR3 size: 14 residues. CDR3 region: CASSSLAGTYEQYF. CDR3 bases: TGTGCCAGCAGCTCTTTAGCGGGTACCTACGAGCAGTACTTC.

This chain joins TRBV4-3 and TRBJ1-1, with 8 nucleotides matching TRBD1. The junction had 9 bases not matched to a gene; V was cut back by 1 base and J by 8 bases. CDR3 length: 15 amino acids. Germline V gene data show CDR1 as LGHNA and CDR2 as YSLEER. CDR3 region: CASSQVGDRSGEAFF. The CDR3 DNA sequence: TGCGCCAGCAGCCAAGTGGGGGACAGGTCAGGAGAAGCTTTCTTT.

V is TRBV11-3 and J is TRBJ1-2, with unresolved D. The CDR3 extends over 13 amino acids. V lost 4 bases to trimming and J lost 8 bases, with 14 bases between them. Germline V gene sequence: CDR1 SGHNT, CDR2 YENEEA. The DNA for the CDR3 is TGTGCCAGCAGCTCGTCGCGGAGCGGCGGCTACACCTTC. Translating it yields CASSSSRSGGYTF.

Concerning this clonotype: The junction differs from germline at one of its ends, possibly a read error. The chain is built from TRBV7-2 and TRBJ2-1, with a weak D call TRBD2 (6 bases). CDR3 length: 16 residues. The germline gives CDR1 SGHTA, CDR2 FQGNSA. This CDR3 reads CASSLSREFTYNKQFF. The CDR3 DNA sequence: TGTGCCAGCAGCTTATCTCGGGAGTTCACCTACAATAAGCAGTTCTTC.

Concerning this clonotype itself: The junction shows a germline mismatch at one end, possibly a read error. The chain employs TRBV6-2 or TRBV6-3 and TRBJ2-1; D ambiguous. Germline V gene lookup returns CDR1 MNHEY and CDR2 SVGEGT. The CDR3 covers 15 residues. CDR3 in amino acids: CASGYLRPAENERFF. Written as DNA, the CDR3 is TGTGCCAGCGGTTACCTACGTCCAGCCGAAAATGAGCGGTTCTTC.

The J gene is TRBJ1-1, the V gene TRBV7-2; TRBD1 aligns across 7 bases. The V gene end was trimmed by 6 bases and the J gene end by 1 base; junction bases not matched to a gene: 8. This CDR3 spans 15 amino acids. From germline, CDR1 is SGHTA and CDR2 FQGNSA. The CDR3: CASSYRGTANTEAFF. CDR3 nucleotide sequence: TGTGCCAGCAGTTACCGCGGGACAGCGAACACTGAAGCTTTCTTT.